This T cell receptor (beta chain) was documented in a study of T cells in Graves' hyperthyroidism and ophthalmopathy. On the study more broadly: At the time of initial diagnosis and before any treatment, peripheral blood was collected.

RNA transcripts served as the template for amplifying TCR beta CDR3 regions. An initial round of RT-PCR targeting the TCR CDR3 relied on the HTBI primer set. One entry per CDR3 protein results from TCRdb running MiXCR on the multiplex PCR reads. In the table there are roughly 700,000 distinct CDR3 sequences, about 18% of which are singletons. A remark on this clonotype: With a much larger clone just one base away, this may be a read error.

Those patients with uncontrolled infection, other autoimmune disease, pregnancy or lactation were excluded. This CDR3 has 14 amino acids. Germline loops: CDR1 MNHEY, CDR2 SMNVEV (reference sequence). What was sequenced was blood. The rearrangement uses TRBV27 and TRBJ2-1; tentatively, D is TRBD1 or TRBD2 (5 bases each). The J call is doubtful: the DNA matches TRBJ2-7 better. The receptor comes from a man aged 50 or older with Graves' hyperthyroidism. CDR3 loop: CASSLWGLYNEQYF. The CDR3 DNA is TGTGCCAGCAGTTTATGGGGGTTGTACAATGAGCAGTACTTC.